This T cell receptor beta chain was found in a study of circulating CD8 cells and anti-PD-1 response in melanoma. Findings and limits, study-wide: Most experiments lacked replicates.

Using roughly 15 ng of total RNA, TCR libraries were made with the QIAseq Immune Repertoire TCR panel. One entry per CDR3 protein, called by TCRdb with MiXCR from the reads. The profile shows roughly 2,400 distinct CDR3 sequences, 5% to 8% of them singletons. J was trimmed by 3 bases and V by 5 bases; bases with no gene match: 3. The CDR3 is 15 residues long. The germline V gene encodes CDR1 SGHVS and CDR2 FQNEAQ. By frequency in the sample, this clonotype is medium-sized. Antigen: not known. Live CD3+CD8+TCRalphabeta+ cells were sorted into four subsets by PD-1 and/or TIGIT. V gene TRBV7-8 combines with J gene TRBJ2-7; 14 bases map to TRBD2. This sequence was found in a human donor with melanoma. Sequenced here: CD8+ T cells from PBMCs, sampled at baseline or after one month of anti-PD-1 therapy (not recorded which). The CDR3 loop is CASSPGTSGGYEQYF. In DNA form, the CDR3 reads TGTGCCAGCAGCCCAGGGACTAGCGGGGGCTACGAGCAGTACTTC.